The 2 T cell receptor beta chains below were found in one sample sequenced in a study of PD-L1 blockade in urothelial cancer. Noted time point: pretreatment peripheral blood. The method was immunoSEQ multiplex PCR; TCRdb's version includes in-frame clones alone and lacks a portion of them. The data show over 100,000 clones, roughly 84% seen once. The source was PBMCs, collected around atezolizumab (anti-PD-L1) treatment. The source is a man in his fifties or sixties with urothelial cancer.

This chain connects TRBV4-2 to TRBJ1-2; 9 bases align to TRBD1. CDR3 length: 14 residues. Germline V lookup: CDR1 LGHNA, CDR2 YNFKEQ. The J segment lost 6 bases and the V segment lost 0 bases, leaving 2 bases of the junction unmatched. In DNA form, the CDR3 reads TGTGCCAGCAGCCAAGATCGGGACAGGGATGGCTACACCTTC. It codes for CASSQDRDRDGYTF.

The chain is built from TRBV19 and TRBJ1-5, with D unclear. Germline-derived CDR1 and CDR2 are LNHDA and SQIVND (reference sequence). The V and J ends lost 7 bases and 2 bases respectively, with 9 bases between them. The CDR3 covers 13 residues. The CDR3 region is CASKATGNQPQHF. The CDR3 DNA reads as TGTGCCAGTAAAGCCACGGGCAATCAGCCCCAGCATTTT. The complete variable domain, with remaining parts taken from reference TRBV19 and TRBJ1-5, reads DGGITQSPKYLFRKEGQNVTLSCEQNLNHDAMYWYRQDPGQGLRLIYYSQIVNDFQKGDIAEGYSVSREKKESFPLTVTSAQKNPTAFYLCASKATGNQPQHFGDGTRLSIL.